This passage covers 27 T cell receptor beta chains from one sample sequenced in a study of PD-1 blockade in classical Hodgkin lymphoma. Described time point: cycle 4 day 1 (C4D1), after 6 weeks of nivolumab. Every patient was affected by relapse after autologous stem cell transplantation, while exposure to brentuximab vedotin was not uniform. Only in-frame clones appear in the TCRdb table, and some are missing; sequencing was by immunoSEQ multiplex PCR. The repertoire holds about 39,000 clones, with roughly 78% as singletons. The sample was peripheral blood mononuclear cells (PBMCs), taken before the fourth cycle of nivolumab. Receptor source: a human donor with classical Hodgkin lymphoma.

The gene calls are TRBV30 and TRBJ1-2; D is uncertain. The CDR3 totals 13 residues. CDR1 and CDR2 from the germline V gene are GTSNPN and SVGIG (reference sequence). V was trimmed by 4 bases and J by 2 bases, leaving 11 bases between them. CDR3 in amino acids: CAWTSKANYGYTF. Here the CDR3 DNA reads TGTGCCTGGACCTCCAAGGCAAACTATGGCTACACCTTC.

The chain is built from TRBV7-3 and TRBJ2-1; 7 bases are a match to TRBD2. Per the germline V gene, CDR1 is SGHTA and CDR2 is FQGTGA. The CDR3 consists of 15 residues. V lost 2 bases and J lost 5; bases outside the gene matches: 6. CDR3 nucleotides: TGTGCCAGCAGCTTAGGTCTAGCGGAAAACAATGAGCAGTTCTTC. This encodes CASSLGLAENNEQFF. The whole variable domain, filled in from reference TRBV7-3 and TRBJ2-1, reads GAGVSQTPSNKVTEKGKYVELRCDPISGHTALYWYRQSLGQGPEFLIYFQGTGAADDSGLPNDRFFAVRPEGSVSTLKIQRTERGDSAVYLCASSLGLAENNEQFFGPGTRLTVL.

CDR3 DNA sequence: TGTGCCAGCTCACCGCCTAGCGGGGGGAACACCGGGGAGCTGTTTTTT. This codes for CASSPPSGGNTGELFF. The rearrangement uses TRBV18 and TRBJ2-2, with 10 bases fitting TRBD2. The V gene end was trimmed by 3 bases and the J gene end by 1 base; junction bases not matched to a gene: 2. Germline V gene lookup returns CDR1 KGHSH and CDR2 LQKENI. This CDR3 contains 16 residues.

The V gene is TRBV9, the J gene TRBJ1-2; D call uncertain. Germline loops: CDR1 SGDLS, CDR2 YYNGEE. The CDR3 spans 16 residues. The V gene lost 0 bases and the J gene lost 4 bases, with 16 bases spanning the gap. The CDR3 DNA reads as TGTGCCAGCAGCGTAGGTGTTCTGGAGGGCCTCTATGGCTACACCTTC. It encodes CASSVGVLEGLYGYTF. The whole variable domain, remainder taken from reference TRBV9 and TRBJ1-2, is DSGVTQTPKHLITATGQRVTLRCSPRSGDLSVYWYQQSLDQGLQFLIQYYNGEERAKGNILERFSAQQFPDLHSELNLSSLELGDSALYFCASSVGVLEGLYGYTFGSGTRLTVV.

The chain couples TRBV18 to TRBJ1-2; 7 bases match TRBD1. The CDR3 runs to 13 residues. J gave up 3 bases and V 5 bases, and 3 bases lay outside the gene matches. Germline V gives CDR1 KGHSH, CDR2 LQKENI. CDR3 sequence (DNA): TGTGCCAGCTCAACTGACAGGGACTATGGCTACACCTTC. This encodes CASSTDRDYGYTF.

The chain recombines TRBV28 with TRBJ1-6; 9 nucleotides agree with TRBD1. This CDR3 has 14 amino acids. Germline V lookup: CDR1 MDHEN, CDR2 SYDVKM. Trimming took 8 bases from V and 7 from J; bases not matched to a gene: 6. CDR3 bases: TGTGCCAGCGCCGGGACAGGGATAAATTCACCCCTCCACTTT. Protein product: CASAGTGINSPLHF.

The chain couples TRBV6-4 to TRBJ1-4; D is undetermined. The CDR3 is 15 residues long. Germline CDR1 reads MRHNA; CDR2 reads SNTAGT. V lost 3 bases to trimming and J lost 4 bases, with 12 bases between them. The CDR3 loop reads CASSEDDTNNEKLFF. CDR3 nucleotides: TGTGCCAGCAGTGAGGACGACACTAATAATGAAAAACTGTTTTTT.

The chain recombines TRBV30 with TRBJ2-5; D unresolved. The CDR3 consists of 12 residues. Germline V lookup: CDR1 GTSNPN, CDR2 SVGIG (reference sequence). V lost 4 bases and J 5 bases, leaving 11 bases between the germline ends. CDR3 nucleotide sequence: TGTGCCTGGACCGGTTTTGGCGAGACCCAGTACTTC. As protein: CAWTGFGETQYF. Full variable domain (missing parts from reference TRBV30 and TRBJ2-5): SQTIHQWPATLVQPVGSPLSLECTVEGTSNPNLYWYRQAAGRGLQLLFYSVGIGQISSEVPQNLSASRPQDRQFILSSKKLLLSDSGFYLCAWTGFGETQYFGPGTRLLVL.

V usage is TRBV6-5 and J usage is TRBJ2-3; 14 bases agree with TRBD2. The germline V gene encodes CDR1 MNHEY and CDR2 SVGAGI. The CDR3 loop spans 16 amino acids. With 0 bases clipped from V and 7 bases from J, the junction kept 3 bases outside the gene matches. CDR3 loop: CASSYSGLAGGYTQYF. CDR3 coding DNA: TGTGCCAGCAGTTACTCCGGACTAGCGGGGGGTTATACGCAGTATTTT.

The rearrangement joins TRBV7-2 to TRBJ1-2, with D maybe TRBD1 (5 bases). Germline V gives CDR1 SGHTA, CDR2 FQGNSA. V shed 2 bases and J shed 4 bases, with 8 bases lying between them. CDR3 length: 13 amino acids. In DNA, the CDR3 is TGTGCCAGCAGCTTACAGGGCCTCTATGGCTACACCTTC. It yields the protein CASSLQGLYGYTF.

The chain recombines TRBV18 with TRBJ1-4; no clear D gene. The CDR3 spans 13 residues. The V end was cut by 3 bases, the J end by 7 bases, with 9 bases between. Looked up from germline, CDR1 is KGHSH and CDR2 is LQKENI. The chain's CDR3 is CASSPRAVEKLFF. The CDR3 DNA is TGTGCCAGCTCACCTCGGGCGGTTGAAAAACTGTTTTTT.

The J gene is TRBJ1-5, the V gene TRBV4-3; 7 bases line up with TRBD1. CDR1 and CDR2 (germline): LGHNA, YSLEER. V gave up 0 bases and J gave up 3 bases; unmatched junction bases: 5. The CDR3 loop spans 16 amino acids. DNA for the CDR3: TGCGCCAGCAGCCAAGAAGGGGGCCCGTCCAATCAGCCCCAGCATTTT. This translates into CASSQEGGPSNQPQHF.

This clone has more than one count but fewer than ten. This chain joins TRBV5-1 and TRBJ1-6; D not resolved. The CDR3 is 16 amino acids. The germline gives CDR1 SGHRS, CDR2 YFSETQ. The V end was cut by 2 bases, the J end by 6 bases, with 15 bases between. CDR3 region: CASSLNYVGGNSPLHF. The CDR3, as DNA: TGCGCCAGCAGCTTAAATTATGTCGGTGGTAATTCACCCCTCCACTTT.

The gene calls are TRBV7-2 and TRBJ2-1; 7 bases are a match to TRBD1. V dropped 5 bases and J dropped 2; count of bases not matched to a gene: 3. Per germline, CDR1 SGHTA and CDR2 FQGNSA. The CDR3 sequence is 14 residues long. The chain's CDR3 is CASSPGQTYNEQFF. The DNA for the CDR3 is TGTGCCAGCAGCCCGGGACAGACCTACAATGAGCAGTTCTTC.

The chain joins TRBV7-3 to TRBJ1-1; the D is unclear. The germline V gene encodes CDR1 SGHTA and CDR2 FQGTGA. V was clipped by 4 bases and J by 1 base, with 7 bases between them. CDR3 length: 13 residues. The CDR3 nucleotides are TGTGCCAGCAGCTCGCAGGAGAACACTGAAGCTTTCTTT. Its translation is CASSSQENTEAFF.

The chain employs TRBV5-5 and TRBJ1-2; D gene uncertain. Germline V gene sequence: CDR1 SGHKS, CDR2 YYEKEE (reference sequence). The V end lost 4 bases, the J end lost 7 bases, and 8 bases lay between the germline ends. The CDR3 runs to 11 residues. The CDR3 coding sequence is TGTGCCAGCAGCGGTAAGGGTGGCTACACCTTC. This gives the protein CASSGKGGYTF.

V usage is TRBV7-2 and J usage is TRBJ1-4; TRBD1 matches at 9 bases. The CDR3 has 14 amino acids. From germline, CDR1 is SGHTA and CDR2 FQGNSA. The V segment lost 3 bases and the J segment 6 bases; nucleotides outside the gene matches: 2. The chain's CDR3 is CASSLDRGYEKLFF. As DNA, the CDR3 is TGTGCCAGCAGCTTGGACAGGGGTTATGAAAAACTGTTTTTT.

The CDR3, as DNA: TGCAGCGTTGCTTGGACGGAGAGGGAAAAACTGTTTTTT. Its protein product is CSVAWTEREKLFF. The chain joins TRBV29-1 to TRBJ1-4, with D uncertain. Trimming removed 4 bases from V and 8 bases from J, with 14 bases in between. This CDR3 spans 13 amino acids. CDR1 SQVTM and CDR2 ANQGSEA come from the germline V gene.

This clone has more than one count but fewer than ten. The rearrangement links TRBV7-9 to TRBJ2-5; D is tentatively TRBD1 or TRBD2 (5 bases each). CDR1 is SEHNR and CDR2 is FQNEAQ in the germline V gene (reference sequence). This CDR3 has 14 residues. Trimming pared 2 bases from V and 2 bases from J, leaving 9 bases between. CDR3 bases: TGTGCCAGCAGCTTAACCGGGACGCAAGAGACCCAGTACTTC. It yields the protein CASSLTGTQETQYF.

This clone showed up just a few times. The J gene is TRBJ1-2, the V gene TRBV19; 8 nucleotides match TRBD1. Germline-derived CDR1 and CDR2 are LNHDA and SQIVND (reference sequence). This CDR3 contains 15 residues. Germline trimming cut 6 bases from V and 0 bases from J; bases unmatched to any gene: 6. The CDR3 nucleotides read TGTGCCAGTAGCCGACAGGGGAACTCTAACTATGGCTACACCTTC. Protein: CASSRQGNSNYGYTF.

The chain couples TRBV4-1 to TRBJ2-3, with 10 positions matching TRBD1. The J segment lost 2 bases and the V segment lost 1 base, leaving 6 bases of the junction unmatched. Germline V CDR1 and CDR2: MGHRA, YSYEKL. There are 17 residues in the CDR3. The CDR3, as DNA: TGCGCCAGCAGCCAAGGGTCGGGACAGGGGTACACAGATACGCAGTATTTT. Translated, it gives CASSQGSGQGYTDTQYF.

V and J are TRBV20-1 and TRBJ2-1, with D unclear. The CDR3 is 11 amino acids. Germline lookup yields CDR1 DFQATT and CDR2 SNEGSKA (reference sequence). V was cut by 4 bases and J by 8 bases, with 9 bases left in between. The CDR3 DNA sequence: TGCAGTGCTACCCCGATTCATGAGCAGTTCTTC. The encoded protein is CSATPIHEQFF.

The chain couples TRBV5-1 to TRBJ2-3; 9 nucleotides match TRBD1. Germline-derived CDR1 and CDR2 are SGHRS and YFSETQ. Trimming took 9 bases from V and 5 from J; bases not matched to a gene: 13. The CDR3 runs to 15 residues. The CDR3: CATSPGQGTGDTQYF. CDR3 DNA sequence: TGCGCCACCTCGCCCGGACAGGGGACAGGAGATACGCAGTATTTT.

The DNA for the CDR3 is TGTGCCAGCAGCCGGACAGGGGGCGCCTACGAGCAGTACTTC. This codes for CASSRTGGAYEQYF. This sequence joins TRBV6-5 and TRBJ2-7; TRBD1 aligns across 11 bases. CDR1 is MNHEY and CDR2 is SVGAGI in the germline V gene. CDR3 length equals 14 residues. The V gene end was trimmed by 6 bases and the J gene end by 2 bases; junction bases not matched to a gene: 3.

The chain couples TRBV9 to TRBJ1-1; maybe TRBD1 (5 bases). This CDR3 is 14 amino acids long. V lost 5 bases to trimming and J lost 0 bases, with 11 bases between them. CDR1 SGDLS and CDR2 YYNGEE come from the germline V gene. For the CDR3, the DNA is TGTGCCAGCAGTCGACAGACTATGAACACTGAAGCTTTCTTT. Amino acids: CASSRQTMNTEAFF.

The chain carries TRBV2 and TRBJ2-1; possibly TRBD1 for D (5 bases). Germline assignment: CDR1 SNHLY and CDR2 FYNNEI. This CDR3 spans 13 amino acids. V dropped 6 bases and J dropped 7 bases, with 13 bases sitting between them. CDR3 nucleotide sequence: TGTGCCAGCAGCCTTTCCAGGGAAAATGAGCAGTTCTTC. It is translated as CASSLSRENEQFF.

The V gene is TRBV6-5, the J gene TRBJ1-2, with 8 bases that match TRBD1. With 6 bases clipped from V and 7 bases from J, the junction kept 7 bases outside the gene matches. Germline V lookup: CDR1 MNHEY, CDR2 SVGAGI. The CDR3 is 13 residues long. As DNA, the CDR3 is TGTGCCAGCAGGGACCGGACAGGGATTGGCTACACCTTC. This translates into CASRDRTGIGYTF.